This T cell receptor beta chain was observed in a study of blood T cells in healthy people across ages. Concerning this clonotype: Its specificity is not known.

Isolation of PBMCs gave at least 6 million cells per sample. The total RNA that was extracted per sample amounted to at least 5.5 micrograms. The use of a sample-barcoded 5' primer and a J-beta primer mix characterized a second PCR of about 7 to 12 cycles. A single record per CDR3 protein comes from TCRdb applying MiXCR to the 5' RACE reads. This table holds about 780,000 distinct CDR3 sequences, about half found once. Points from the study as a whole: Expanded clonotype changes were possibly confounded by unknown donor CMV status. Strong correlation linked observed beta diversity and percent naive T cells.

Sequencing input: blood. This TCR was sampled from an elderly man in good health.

In DNA, the CDR3 is TGTGCCAGCAGCCCCCTCCGCAGCGGGGGGGCATTCTCAGATACGCAGTATTTT. Amino acid sequence: CASSPLRSGGAFSDTQYF. The chain uses TRBV6-1 and TRBJ2-3, with 10 bases matching TRBD2. CDR3 length equals 18 residues. Unmatched junction bases numbered 16, after V lost 6 bases and J lost 4 bases. Germline CDR1 is MNHNS and CDR2 is SASEGT.